What follows are 5 T cell receptor beta chains derived from one specimen sequenced in a study of OX40 agonist ivuxolimab in advanced cancers. Some clones are missing from TCRdb's copy, which holds only in-frame ones; the method was immunoSEQ multiplex PCR. The table records about 57,000 clones, 85% to 95% of them present only once. Here the sequenced sample was CD4+ or CD8+ T cells sorted from blood, taken in a trial of the OX40 agonist ivuxolimab. Receptor source: an adult with an advanced solid tumor such as melanoma, head and neck, liver or kidney cancer.

The rearrangement uses TRBV4-1 and TRBJ2-7; TRBD1 aligns across 9 bases. CDR1 and CDR2 (germline): MGHRA, YSYEKL. Germline trimming cut 2 bases from V and 7 bases from J; bases unmatched to any gene: 9. The CDR3 is 15 amino acids. CDR3 DNA: TGCGCCAGCAGCCAACCTGGGACAGGGAGAGGGGAGCAGTACTTC. The encoded protein is CASSQPGTGRGEQYF.

The chain links TRBV9 to TRBJ2-7; D is unclear. Germline CDR1 and CDR2: SGDLS and YYNGEE. The CDR3 is made up of 16 amino acids. V lost 0 bases and J 3 bases, leaving 16 bases between the germline ends. The CDR3 sequence: CASSVGVPTRGYEQYF. The CDR3 nucleotides are TGTGCCAGCAGCGTAGGGGTCCCTACTCGAGGCTACGAGCAGTACTTC.

J is TRBJ2-7 and V is TRBV9; 10 bases line up with TRBD2. This CDR3 has 14 residues. Unmatched junction bases numbered 4, after V lost 4 bases and J lost 3 bases. Germline V lookup: CDR1 SGDLS, CDR2 YYNGEE. CDR3 in amino acids: CASSTGLADYEQYF. DNA for the CDR3: TGTGCCAGCAGCACAGGACTAGCGGACTACGAGCAGTACTTC.

The chain joins TRBV4-1 to TRBJ1-2, with a possible D match to TRBD1 (5 bases). V lost 2 bases and J 2 bases, leaving 12 bases between the germline ends. The CDR3 contains 15 residues. The V gene's germline CDR1 is MGHRA and CDR2 YSYEKL. The CDR3 nucleotides are TGCGCCAGCAGCCAACCACGGGGCGAAAACTATGGCTACACCTTC. Encoded protein: CASSQPRGENYGYTF.

The chain's CDR3 is CASRWDGGRVKNEQYF. CDR3 bases: TGTGCCAGCAGATGGGACGGTGGCAGGGTAAAAAACGAGCAGTACTTC. J is TRBJ2-7 and V is TRBV28; D may correspond to TRBD1 or TRBD2 (5 bases each). The CDR3 consists of 16 residues. Trimming took 6 bases from V and 5 from J, leaving 23 bases between them. Germline CDR1 and CDR2: MDHEN and SYDVKM.